This T cell receptor (beta chain) was sequenced for a study of blood T cell repertoires in COVID-19 (dated by TCRdb to about 2020). In terms of the full investigation: Samples from collaborators originated in the United States, Italy and Spain and spanned both the acute and convalescent phases of COVID-19. The prospective study material was composed of cDNA or gDNA derived from T cells, B-cell-depleted T cells, or PBMCs. Subjects who had been exposed to COVID-19, were actively infected with it, or had recovered from it provided the deeply sampled blood TCRbeta repertoires that made up the dataset. The repertoires were released in a freely available public database intended as a resource for research on the immune response to SARS-CoV-2. Samples came from the ongoing ImmuneRACE study (first 160 participants) plus 1,254 subjects from 6 global collaborators. A de-identified subject ID, COVID-19 status, age in years and sex were almost always included in the sample metadata. HLA class I and class II types, where available, came from metadata supplied by the sample provider rather than from assay-based typing. Results the study describes overall, beyond this receptor: How much clinical and demographic metadata was included differed by source and by participant, and the metadata was provided uncurated.

The CDR3 numbers 14 residues from cysteine through phenylalanine. The CDR3 DNA has 42 bases and is translated from base 1. At the junction V is shortened by 5 bases and J by 4 bases; bases outside the gene matches: 3. According to the germline V gene, CDR1 reads MGHRA and CDR2 reads YSYEKL. TCRbeta CDR3 regions were amplified from genomic DNA using the immunoSEQ Assay, a bias-controlled multiplex PCR. Processing in the source paper ran as follows. Nucleated cell counts per sample were estimated from amplification of reference gene primers within the assay. To quantify the absolute abundance of each unique TCRbeta CDR3 rearrangement, sequence reads were collapsed and filtered. For each sample, productive Simpson clonality was calculated by taking the square root of Simpson's diversity index across productive rearrangements. Here the immuneACCESS table is served through TCRdb, limited to in-frame sequences with V and J called. Missing clones are a known gap in these copies; in checked studies unresolved V genes cover under half, and the rest lacks a known reason. The V and J calls and the clone size are those of that table, but D and trimming were determined from the DNA. This sample is represented by roughly 200,000 clones; around 84% of them were singletons. The ten largest make up less than 20% of the sample.

Whole blood was collected in K2EDTA tubes by collaborating institutions according to the institutions' own protocols. For TCRbeta analysis, collaborators shipped samples in one of three forms: frozen whole blood, isolated PBMCs, or DNA extracted from either of those sample types. On this clone itself: Its target antigen remains unknown. No base quality information exists; no much larger clone differs at one position. This sample includes further DNA sequences coding for the same CDR3.

Sequencing used peripheral blood. Recombination joined TRBV4-1 with TRBJ1-5; 9 bases in the middle match TRBD1. This sequence was found in a human donor in a cohort sampled during active COVID-19. DNA sequence: TGCGCCAGCAGCTGGGGACAGGGAAATCAGCCCCAGCATTTT. The translation is CASSWGQGNQPQHF.